The 32 T cell receptor beta chains below come from one sample, sequenced in a study of T cells after yellow fever vaccination. In TCRdb, the 5' RACE reads were re-called with MiXCR into one record per CDR3 protein. The sample has approximately 550,000 distinct CDR3 sequences, roughly a fifth seen once; the top ten hold roughly an eighth. Material: PBMCs, obtained 15 days after the yellow fever booster vaccination. The source of these receptors is a man aged 25-45 years who received the YFV17D yellow fever vaccine.

This clonotype was observed a handful of times. The V and J genes are TRBV10-3 and TRBJ2-7, with 8 positions matching TRBD1. The CDR3 is 13 residues long. The trim removed 6 bases at V and 2 bases at J, leaving 3 bases unmatched. Germline CDR1 ENHRY, CDR2 SYGVKD. The CDR3 spells CAIRTGDTYEQYF. The DNA of the CDR3 is TGTGCCATCAGGACAGGGGATACCTACGAGCAGTACTTC.

This clonotype was counted a few times. The V call is TRBV11-3, the J call TRBJ2-1; a weak D match, TRBD2 (6 bases). The CDR3 extends over 14 amino acids. Germline loops: CDR1 SGHNT, CDR2 YENEEA. Trimming took off 5 bases at V and 8 bases at J, with 16 bases between the two ends. The CDR3 DNA sequence: TGTGCCAGCAGCACCGGGCCGGGGAGGTATGAGCAGTTCTTC. The encoded protein is CASSTGPGRYEQFF.

The chain couples TRBV20-1 to TRBJ2-1, with a possible D match to TRBD2 (6 bases). The CDR3 is 20 amino acids. Germline V gene sequence: CDR1 DFQATT, CDR2 SNEGSKA (reference sequence). Trimming cost V 0 bases and J 0 bases, with 24 bases left between them. The CDR3 nucleotides are TGCAGTGCTAGAGATCCTGGTAGCGGACGTCGTACCAGCTCCTACAATGAGCAGTTCTTC. Translation: CSARDPGSGRRTSSYNEQFF.

This clonotype was counted between two and nine times. The CDR3 bases are TGTGCCACCAATCCCCAGGGCCCTCGGTGGGAGCAGTACTTC. Translating gives CATNPQGPRWEQYF. The rearrangement uses TRBV28 and TRBJ2-7, with D possibly TRBD1 on 5 matching bases. Trimming took off 10 bases at V and 7 bases at J, with 23 bases between the two ends. In germline, CDR1 is MDHEN, CDR2 SYDVKM. CDR3 length: 14 amino acids.

J is TRBJ2-1 and V is TRBV21-1; the table assigns TRBD2, which was not confirmed against the DNA. TRBV21-1 is listed as a pseudogene. There are 18 residues in the CDR3. The CDR3 region is CASSKGAASGRLYNEQFF. CDR3 DNA: TGTGCCAGCAGCAAAGGGGCGGCTAGCGGGAGGCTGTACAATGAGCAGTTCTTC.

The gene calls are TRBV6-1 and TRBJ2-5, with 9 nucleotides matching TRBD1. Germline values: CDR1 MNHNS, CDR2 SASEGT. The CDR3 has 15 residues. The ends lost 7 bases at V and 7 bases at J; junction bases unmatched: 13. CDR3 loop: CASTLTGGAWGTQYF. CDR3 in DNA: TGTGCCAGCACCTTGACAGGGGGTGCGTGGGGGACCCAGTACTTC.

This chain connects TRBV7-9 to TRBJ1-5, with D possibly TRBD1 on 6 matching bases. Germline values: CDR1 SEHNR, CDR2 FQNEAQ (reference sequence). Trimming took off 1 base at V and 4 bases at J, with 8 bases between the two ends. The CDR3 spans 14 residues. CDR3 amino acids: CASSLGGTNQPQHF. For the CDR3, the DNA is TGTGCCAGCAGCTTAGGCGGGACAAATCAGCCCCAGCATTTT. The full variable domain, completed using reference TRBV7-9 and TRBJ1-5, is DTGVSQNPRHKITKRGQNVTFRCDPISEHNRLYWYRQTLGQGPEFLTYFQNEAQLEKSRLLSDRFSAERPKGSFSTLEIQRTEQGDSAMYLCASSLGGTNQPQHFGDGTRLSIL.

V and J are TRBV5-1 and TRBJ2-3, with 13 nucleotides matching TRBD2. CDR3 size: 15 residues. Germline V gene sequence: CDR1 SGHRS, CDR2 YFSETQ. The V gene end was trimmed by 4 bases and the J gene end by 3 bases; junction bases not matched to a gene: 2. As DNA, the CDR3 is TGCGCCAGCAGCCAGACTAGCGGGAGGACAGATACGCAGTATTTT. Translating gives CASSQTSGRTDTQYF.

The rearrangement uses TRBV5-1 and TRBJ2-5, with TRBD2 matching 7 bases. Germline CDR1 and CDR2: SGHRS and YFSETQ. CDR3 length equals 15 residues. Trimming at V came to 0 bases and at J to 2 bases, leaving 4 bases not matched to a gene. CDR3: CASSLALGGQETQYF. The DNA of the CDR3 is TGCGCCAGCAGCTTGGCCCTCGGGGGGCAAGAGACCCAGTACTTC.

Worth noting for this clonotype: No DNA is shown, since the ends of the CDR3 on it are uncertain; the CDR3 is the one TCRdb lists. This chain links TRBV15 with TRBJ2-4; the table calls TRBD1, which could not be checked here. The CDR3 is 16 residues long, counting both termini. CDR1 and CDR2 from the germline V gene are LNHNV and YYDKDF (reference sequence). CDR3 loop: CATSSFGQGAKNIQCF.

The chain uses TRBV2 and TRBJ1-2; a possible D gene is TRBD1 (5 bases). Germline loops: CDR1 SNHLY, CDR2 FYNNEI. V lost 4 bases, J lost 0 bases, and 9 bases lay in between. The CDR3 sequence is 14 residues long. CDR3: CASSGGGANYGYTF. CDR3 nucleotides: TGTGCCAGCAGTGGGGGAGGGGCTAACTATGGCTACACCTTC.

Many counts were recorded for this clonotype. V is TRBV12-3 or TRBV12-4 and J is TRBJ2-7; D unresolved. V dropped 6 bases and J dropped 0 bases, with 9 bases sitting between them. The length of the CDR3 is 13 residues. The CDR3 spells CASSLEISYEQYF. The DNA of the CDR3 is TGTGCCAGCAGCCTAGAAATCTCCTACGAGCAGTACTTC.

V and J are TRBV3-1 and TRBJ2-1; D is perhaps TRBD1 or TRBD2 (5 bases each). CDR1 is LGHDT and CDR2 is YNNKEL in the germline V gene (reference sequence). The V and J ends lost 1 base and 8 bases respectively, with 9 bases between them. There are 13 residues in the CDR3. This chain's CDR3 is CASSQVRGDEQFF. The CDR3 nucleotides read TGTGCCAGCAGCCAAGTGCGAGGGGATGAGCAGTTCTTC.

This clonotype showed up just once. The rearrangement links TRBV20-1 to TRBJ1-5; D may be TRBD1 (5 bases). V was pared by 4 bases and J by 6 bases, with 10 bases between. Germline CDR1 DFQATT, CDR2 SNEGSKA (reference sequence). The CDR3 contains 12 residues. CDR3 region: CSAKMGGQPQHF. In DNA form, the CDR3 reads TGCAGTGCTAAAATGGGGGGTCAGCCCCAGCATTTT.

In its sample, this clonotype was seen a few times. The DNA of the CDR3 is TGTGCCAGCAGAATCACGACAGAGTACAATGAGCAGTTCTTC. Translating it yields CASRITTEYNEQFF. The chain links TRBV11-2 to TRBJ2-1, with a weak D call TRBD1 (5 bases). In germline, CDR1 is SGHAT, CDR2 FQNNGV. V gave up 6 bases and J gave up 4 bases, with 13 bases separating them. The CDR3 has 14 residues.

The genes are TRBV3-1 and TRBJ2-2; D remains unclear. Per germline, CDR1 LGHDT and CDR2 YNNKEL (reference sequence). Trimming removed 0 bases at V and 0 bases at J, with 11 bases between. This CDR3 has 17 amino acids. CDR3 loop: CASSQDQIFANTGELFF. The CDR3 bases are TGTGCCAGCAGCCAAGACCAAATTTTCGCGAACACCGGGGAGCTGTTTTTT.

This clonotype was counted a few times. A read error may be the cause here, since a much bigger clone is one base away. This rearrangement joins TRBV9 to TRBJ2-3; D gene unclear. Germline loops: CDR1 SGDLS, CDR2 YYNGEE. Trimming stripped 0 bases from V and 5 bases from J, with 1 base between. The CDR3 is 11 residues long. The CDR3, as DNA: TGTGCCAGCAGCGTAGAAGATACGCAGTATTTT. This translates into CASSVEDTQYF.

This clonotype was counted only a few times. The chain joins TRBV6-6 to TRBJ2-7, with D possibly called TRBD1 or TRBD2 (5 bases each). Germline CDR1 reads MNHNY; CDR2 reads SVGAGI (reference sequence). This CDR3 contains 13 residues. Trimming took 7 bases from V and 5 from J, leaving 15 bases between them. This CDR3 reads CASTSPGPNEQYF. CDR3 sequence (DNA): TGTGCCAGCACCTCTCCGGGACCAAACGAGCAGTACTTC.

This clonotype was recorded a few times. This chain uses TRBV25-1 with TRBJ2-2; D might be TRBD1 (5 bases). The CDR3 sequence is 13 residues long. With 6 bases removed from V and 2 bases from J, the gap between germline ends came to 7 bases. CDR1 MGHDK and CDR2 SYGVNS come from the germline V gene. This chain's CDR3 is CASSRDNTGELFF. The CDR3 region has the DNA TGTGCCAGCAGCAGGGATAACACCGGGGAGCTGTTTTTT.

The chain links TRBV29-1 to TRBJ2-2, with 9 bases aligning to TRBD2. CDR1 is SQVTM, CDR2 ANQGSEA, per germline. With V trimmed by 6 bases and J by 4 bases, 6 bases remained unmatched. The CDR3 spans 14 residues. Here the CDR3 DNA reads TGCAGCGTCCCTCAAGCGGGAGGCACCGGGGAGCTGTTTTTT. Protein: CSVPQAGGTGELFF.

V usage is TRBV12-3 or TRBV12-4 and J usage is TRBJ2-7; TRBD2 might be the D (6 bases). Trimming removed 5 bases at V and 8 bases at J, with 19 bases between. The CDR3 is made up of 14 amino acids. The CDR3 nucleotides read TGTGCCAGCAGTCCCAACGGAGCGGGCCGCAAGCAGTACTTC. It is translated as CASSPNGAGRKQYF.

This clonotype showed up just a few times. This sequence joins TRBV7-2 and TRBJ1-2, with 8 nucleotides matching TRBD1. In germline, CDR1 is SGHTA, CDR2 FQGNSA. The V segment lost 4 bases and the J segment 6 bases; nucleotides outside the gene matches: 7. The CDR3 is 14 residues long. Here the CDR3 DNA reads TGTGCCAGCAGCTCCTTCCCAGGGGGCGATGGCTACACCTTC. Protein product: CASSSFPGGDGYTF.

The chain links TRBV19 to TRBJ2-1; a weak D match, TRBD1 (5 bases). With 3 bases removed from V and 6 bases from J, the gap between germline ends came to 9 bases. Per the germline V gene, CDR1 is LNHDA and CDR2 is SQIVND (reference sequence). The CDR3 consists of 13 residues. The CDR3 region is CASSMRTSNEQFF. The DNA of the CDR3 is TGTGCCAGTAGTATGAGGACAAGCAATGAGCAGTTCTTC.

This clonotype was found a few times. The chain links TRBV29-1 to TRBJ1-4; TRBD1 aligns across 9 bases. The CDR3 contains 14 residues. The germline V gene encodes CDR1 SQVTM and CDR2 ANQGSEA. V was clipped by 7 bases and J by 10 bases; unmatched bases: 13. This CDR3 reads CSGQVDGTGSKLFF. The CDR3, as DNA: TGCAGCGGGCAGGTGGACGGGACAGGGTCAAAACTGTTTTTT. The entire variable domain, with the rest obtained from reference TRBV29-1 and TRBJ1-4, is as follows: SAVISQKPSRDICQRGTSLTIQCQVDSQVTMMFWYRQQPGQSLTLIATANQGSEATYESGFVIDKFPISRPNLTFSTLTVSNMSPEDSSIYLCSGQVDGTGSKLFFGSGTQLSVL.

V and J are TRBV6-1 and TRBJ2-1, with a weak D call TRBD1 (6 bases). V was pared by 6 bases and J by 5 bases, with 17 bases between. Germline-derived CDR1 and CDR2 are MNHNS and SASEGT. This CDR3 has 15 residues. The CDR3 reads CASRDLSRGHNEQFF. In nucleotides, the CDR3 is TGTGCCAGCAGAGACCTCTCCAGGGGACACAATGAGCAGTTCTTC.

This clonotype was seen a few times. The chain carries TRBV7-2 and TRBJ2-2; no clear D. V lost 8 bases and J lost 6, with 10 bases in between. This CDR3 contains 12 residues. Per germline, CDR1 SGHTA and CDR2 FQGNSA. CDR3 protein: CASPRRAGELFF. In DNA, the CDR3 is TGTGCCAGCCCCAGACGGGCCGGGGAGCTGTTTTTT.

The sample holds a few counts of this clonotype. The chain uses TRBV6-2 or TRBV6-3 and TRBJ2-2; D is unresolved. Trimming took 0 bases from V and 6 from J, leaving 8 bases between them. The CDR3 spans 14 residues. Germline V gene lookup returns CDR1 MNHEY and CDR2 SVGEGT. CDR3 DNA sequence: TGTGCCAGCAGTTACTCGATATATGCCGGGGAGCTGTTTTTT. Its translation is CASSYSIYAGELFF.

The chain links TRBV5-1 to TRBJ2-7, with D possibly matching TRBD2 (6 bases). The CDR3 totals 16 residues. Germline CDR1 and CDR2: SGHRS and YFSETQ. V was cut by 4 bases and J by 4 bases, with 21 bases left in between. In DNA, the CDR3 is TGCGCCAGCAGCCCGGTACCGGGAGCCGATTTTTACGAGCAGTACTTC. It yields the protein CASSPVPGADFYEQYF.

Only one count was recorded for this clonotype. This chain connects TRBV12-5 to TRBJ2-1, with 11 bases that match TRBD2. V shed 0 bases, J shed 6 bases, and the junction held 16 bases outside the gene matches. Germline CDR1 LGHNT, CDR2 FRNRAP. The CDR3 has 20 amino acids. This CDR3 is CASGLVPGTSGHQGGNEQFF. CDR3 nucleotides: TGTGCTAGTGGTTTGGTCCCCGGGACTAGCGGCCACCAAGGGGGCAATGAGCAGTTCTTC.

This clonotype showed up just a few times. This rearrangement joins TRBV6-1 to TRBJ1-1; TRBD1 matches 8 bases. There are 14 residues in the CDR3. Germline CDR1 MNHNS, CDR2 SASEGT. The V segment lost 6 bases and the J segment 5 bases; nucleotides outside the gene matches: 8. The CDR3 DNA is TGTGCCAGCAGCAAAGGACAGGGCGTGACTGAAGCTTTCTTT. Translated: CASSKGQGVTEAFF.

A few counts support this clonotype. The chain recombines TRBV12-3 or TRBV12-4 with TRBJ2-7, with 8 positions matching TRBD1. The CDR3 sequence is 14 residues long. The trim removed 3 bases at V and 7 bases at J, leaving 8 bases unmatched. The CDR3 sequence: CASSLTGDFGEQYF. The CDR3 DNA reads as TGTGCCAGCAGTTTGACAGGGGATTTTGGGGAGCAGTACTTC.

This chain connects TRBV15 to TRBJ2-3, with 9 bases that match TRBD2. With V trimmed by 2 bases and J by 6 bases, 6 bases remained unmatched. This CDR3 contains 15 residues. Germline loops: CDR1 LNHNV, CDR2 YYDKDF (reference sequence). The CDR3 protein is CATSRPPSGADTQYF. CDR3 in DNA: TGTGCCACCAGCAGACCACCTAGCGGGGCGGATACGCAGTATTTT.